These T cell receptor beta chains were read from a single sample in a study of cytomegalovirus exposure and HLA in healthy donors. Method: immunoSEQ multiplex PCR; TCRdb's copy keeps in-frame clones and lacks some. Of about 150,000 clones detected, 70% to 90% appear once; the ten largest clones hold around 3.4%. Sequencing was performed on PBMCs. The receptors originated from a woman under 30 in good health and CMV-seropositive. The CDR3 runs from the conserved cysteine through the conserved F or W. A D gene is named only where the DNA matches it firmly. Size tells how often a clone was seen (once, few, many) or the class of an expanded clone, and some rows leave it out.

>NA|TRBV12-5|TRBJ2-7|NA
TGTGCTAGTCCAGCTTTGTTTATATACGGCGGGATCCCGTACTTC
CASPALFIYGGIPYF
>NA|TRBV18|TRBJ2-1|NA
TGTGCCAGCTCACCATGGGTAGCCGTCGACAATGAGCAGTTCTTC
CASSPWVAVDNEQFF
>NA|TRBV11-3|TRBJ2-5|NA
TGTGCCAGCAGCAAAGGGGTACTCGTTCATCGGACCCAGTACTTC
CASSKGVLVHRTQYF
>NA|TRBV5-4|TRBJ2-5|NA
TGTGCCAGCAGACAAACAGGCCAAGAGACCCAGTACTTC
CASRQTGQETQYF
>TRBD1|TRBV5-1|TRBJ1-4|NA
TGCGCCAGCAGCTTGGTGACAGGGACTAATGAAAAACTGTTTTTT
CASSLVTGTNEKLFF
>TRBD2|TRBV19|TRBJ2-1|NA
TGTGCCAGTACCAGAATAGCGGGAGCCGGCTACAATGAGCAGTTCTTC
CASTRIAGAGYNEQFF
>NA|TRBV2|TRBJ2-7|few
TGTGCCACGGGGACCTACGAGCAGTACTTC
CATGTYEQYF
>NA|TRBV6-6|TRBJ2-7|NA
TGTGCCAGCAGTCGAAATCAGGAATCCTACGAGCAGTACTTC
CASSRNQESYEQYF
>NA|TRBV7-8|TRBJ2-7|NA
TGTGCCAGCAGCTCCCCGTGGGGGGGCAGATACGAGCAGTACTTC
CASSSPWGGRYEQYF
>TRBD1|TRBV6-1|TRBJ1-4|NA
TGTGCCAGCTTCGGGACAGGGAATGAAAAACTGTTTTTT
CASFGTGNEKLFF
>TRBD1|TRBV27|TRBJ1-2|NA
TGTGCCAGCAGTTTAGGACTACCGGGACAGGGGTATGGCTACACCTTC
CASSLGLPGQGYGYTF
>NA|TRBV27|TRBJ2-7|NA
TGTGCCAGCAGTTCCCTAGGGGGGGCGCTGAACGAGCAGTACTTC
CASSSLGGALNEQYF
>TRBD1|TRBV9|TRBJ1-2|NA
TGTGCCAGCAGCGAGTCCGGGACAGGCGATGGCTACACCTTC
CASSESGTGDGYTF
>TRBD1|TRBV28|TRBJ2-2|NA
TGTGCCAGCAGTTTATGGACAGGGGGCGGGGAGCTGTTTTTT
CASSLWTGGGELFF
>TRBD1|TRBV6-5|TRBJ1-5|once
TGTGCCAGCAGTTACTCCAGGGGGCTCGGGCCCCAGCATTTT
CASSYSRGLGPQHF
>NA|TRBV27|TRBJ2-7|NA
TGTGCCAGCACCCCGGCCCGGCTAGCTGGCTACGAGCAGTACTTC
CASTPARLAGYEQYF
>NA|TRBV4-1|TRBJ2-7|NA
TGCGCCAGCAGCCCTCCCGGGGGTGGATACGAGCAGTACTTC
CASSPPGGGYEQYF
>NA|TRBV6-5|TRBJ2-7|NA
TGTGCCAGCACCCTGACAGCGGGTTCCTACGAGCAGTACTTC
CASTLTAGSYEQYF
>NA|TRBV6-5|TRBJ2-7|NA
TGTGCCAGCAGTTACTCAGGGGGTTTATCTGGGGAGCAGTACTTC
CASSYSGGLSGEQYF
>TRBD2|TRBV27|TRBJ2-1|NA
TGTGCCAGCAGTTGGACTAGCACATTCCACAATGAGCAGTTCTTC
CASSWTSTFHNEQFF
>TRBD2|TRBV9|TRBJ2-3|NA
TGTGCCAGCAGCGTAGTTCCTCTAGCGGGAGATACGCAGTATTTT
CASSVVPLAGDTQYF
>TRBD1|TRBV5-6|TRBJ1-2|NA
TGTGCCAGCAGCTTCGGACAGGGGGACTATGGCTACACCTTC
CASSFGQGDYGYTF
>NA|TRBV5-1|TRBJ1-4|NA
TGCGCCAGCAGCCCGACAGCAACTAATGAAAAACTGTTTTTT
CASSPTATNEKLFF
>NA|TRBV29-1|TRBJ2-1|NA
TGCAGCGTTGAAGATCCGATGGAGGCAGGTGATATCAACAATGAGCAGTTCTTC
CSVEDPMEAGDINNEQFF
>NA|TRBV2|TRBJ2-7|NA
TGTGCCAGCAGCCTGGTTGTGAGTTCCTACGAGCAGTACTTC
CASSLVVSSYEQYF
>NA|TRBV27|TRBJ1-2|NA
TGTGCCAGCAGCAAAGGGGTTGGGGGCTACACCTTC
CASSKGVGGYTF
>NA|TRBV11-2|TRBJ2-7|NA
TGTGCCAGCAGCTTAGAGTATCGGACTGGCGAGCAGTACTTC
CASSLEYRTGEQYF
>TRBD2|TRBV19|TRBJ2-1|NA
TGTGCCACCGCGACTAGCGGGAGGACAAAGGTTGAGCAGTTCTTC
CATATSGRTKVEQFF
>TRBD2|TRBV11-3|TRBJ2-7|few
TGTGCCAGCAGCTTATATTGGACTAGAGACTACGAGCAGTACTTC
CASSLYWTRDYEQYF